This T cell receptor beta chain was captured by sequencing in a study of blood T cell repertoires in COVID-19. Turning to the study itself: Researchers got acute and convalescent COVID-19 samples from the United States, Italy and Spain. The analysed material was cDNA or gDNA that came from T cells, B-cell-depleted T cells, or PBMCs.

Per germline, CDR1 MNHEY and CDR2 SVGAGI. V shed 6 bases, J shed 7 bases, and the junction held 6 bases outside the gene matches. The CDR3 covers 14 residues. Original handling: How many nucleated cells were present was estimated from reference gene primer amplification. The data were produced by immunoSEQ multiplex PCR, yet TCRdb's version contains in-frame clones alone and is incomplete. V, J and clone size were drawn from that table, and D and trimming were deduced from the DNA. This table holds over 350,000 clones, 86% found once. The sample consisted of peripheral blood. This clonotype originated in a woman aged 25 to 39 with active or convalescent COVID-19. The rearrangement joins TRBV6-5 to TRBJ1-2; TRBD1 matches 12 bases. This CDR3 is CASRWGQGAPGYTF. In nucleotides, the CDR3 is TGTGCCAGCAGGTGGGGACAGGGGGCGCCTGGCTACACCTTC.